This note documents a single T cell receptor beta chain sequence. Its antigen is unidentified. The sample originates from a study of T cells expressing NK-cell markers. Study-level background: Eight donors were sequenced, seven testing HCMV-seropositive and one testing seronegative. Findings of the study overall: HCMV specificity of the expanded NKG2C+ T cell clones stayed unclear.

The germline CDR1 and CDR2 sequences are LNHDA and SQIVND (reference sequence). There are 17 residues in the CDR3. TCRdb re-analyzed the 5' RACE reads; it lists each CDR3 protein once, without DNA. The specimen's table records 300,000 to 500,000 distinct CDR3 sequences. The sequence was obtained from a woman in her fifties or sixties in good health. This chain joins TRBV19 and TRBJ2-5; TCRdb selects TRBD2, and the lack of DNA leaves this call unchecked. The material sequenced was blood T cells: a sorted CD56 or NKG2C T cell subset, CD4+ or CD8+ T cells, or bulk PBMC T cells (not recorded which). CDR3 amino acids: CASSMFHSGAVQETQYF. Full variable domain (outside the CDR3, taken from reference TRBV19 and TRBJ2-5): DGGITQSPKYLFRKEGQNVTLSCEQNLNHDAMYWYRQDPGQGLRLIYYSQIVNDFQKGDIAEGYSVSREKKESFPLTVTSAQKNPTAFYLCASSMFHSGAVQETQYFGPGTRLLVL.